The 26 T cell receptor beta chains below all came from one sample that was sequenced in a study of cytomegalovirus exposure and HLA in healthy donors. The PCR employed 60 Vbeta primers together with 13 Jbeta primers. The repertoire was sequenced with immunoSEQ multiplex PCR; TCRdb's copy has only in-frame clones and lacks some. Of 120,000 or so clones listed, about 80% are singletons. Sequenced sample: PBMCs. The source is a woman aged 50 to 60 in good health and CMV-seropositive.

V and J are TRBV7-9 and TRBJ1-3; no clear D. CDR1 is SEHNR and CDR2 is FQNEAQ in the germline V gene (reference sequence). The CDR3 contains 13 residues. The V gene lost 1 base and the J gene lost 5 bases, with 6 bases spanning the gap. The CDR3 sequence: CASSLGSRNTIYF. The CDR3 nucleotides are TGTGCCAGCAGCTTAGGGAGTCGAAACACCATATATTTT.

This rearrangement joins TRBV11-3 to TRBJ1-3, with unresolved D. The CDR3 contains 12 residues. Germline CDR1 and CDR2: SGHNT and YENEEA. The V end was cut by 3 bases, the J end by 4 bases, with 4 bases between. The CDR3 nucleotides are TGTGCCAGCAGCTTTATCGGAAACACCATATATTTT. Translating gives CASSFIGNTIYF.

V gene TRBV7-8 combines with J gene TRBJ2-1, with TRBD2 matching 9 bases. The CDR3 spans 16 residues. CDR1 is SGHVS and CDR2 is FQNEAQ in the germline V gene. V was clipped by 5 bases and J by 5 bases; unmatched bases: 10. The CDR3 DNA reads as TGTGCCAGCAGCCGGGGTACTAGCGGGCTCGACAATGAGCAGTTCTTC. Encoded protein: CASSRGTSGLDNEQFF.

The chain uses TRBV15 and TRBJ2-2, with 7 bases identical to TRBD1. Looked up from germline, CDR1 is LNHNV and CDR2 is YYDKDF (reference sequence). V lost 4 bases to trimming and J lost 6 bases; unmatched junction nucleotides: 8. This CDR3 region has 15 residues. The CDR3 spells CATSTDRDPAGELFF. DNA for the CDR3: TGTGCCACCAGCACTGACAGGGACCCAGCCGGGGAGCTGTTTTTT.

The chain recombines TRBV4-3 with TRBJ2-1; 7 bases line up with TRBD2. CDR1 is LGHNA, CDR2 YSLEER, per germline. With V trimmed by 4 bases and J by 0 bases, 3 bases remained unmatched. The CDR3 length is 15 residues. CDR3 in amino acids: CASSPGGFSYNEQFF. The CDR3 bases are TGCGCCAGCAGCCCGGGGGGTTTCTCCTACAATGAGCAGTTCTTC.

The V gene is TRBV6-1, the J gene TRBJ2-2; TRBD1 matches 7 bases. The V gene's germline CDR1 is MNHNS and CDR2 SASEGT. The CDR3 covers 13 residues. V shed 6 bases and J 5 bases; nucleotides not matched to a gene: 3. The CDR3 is CASRGQATGELFF. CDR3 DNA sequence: TGTGCCAGCAGAGGACAGGCTACCGGGGAGCTGTTTTTT.

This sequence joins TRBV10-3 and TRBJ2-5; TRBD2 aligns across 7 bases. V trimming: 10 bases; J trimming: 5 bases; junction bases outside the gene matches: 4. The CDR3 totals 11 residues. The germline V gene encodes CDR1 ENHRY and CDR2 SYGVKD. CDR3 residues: CATGGMETQYF. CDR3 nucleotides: TGTGCCACCGGGGGGATGGAGACCCAGTACTTC.

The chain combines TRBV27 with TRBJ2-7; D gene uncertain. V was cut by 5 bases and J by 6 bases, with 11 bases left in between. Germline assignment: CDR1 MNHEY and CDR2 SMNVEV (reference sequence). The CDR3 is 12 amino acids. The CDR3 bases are TGTGCCAGCAGTCCCCGTAGCCGCGAGCAGTACTTC. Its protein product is CASSPRSREQYF.

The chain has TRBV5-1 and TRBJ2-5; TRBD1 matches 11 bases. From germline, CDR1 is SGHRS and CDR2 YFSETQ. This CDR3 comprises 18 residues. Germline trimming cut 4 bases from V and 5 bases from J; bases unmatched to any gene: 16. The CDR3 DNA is TGCGCCAGCAGCCCAAGGAGGACCGGGACAGGGGGTCGGGAGACCCAGTACTTC. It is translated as CASSPRRTGTGGRETQYF.

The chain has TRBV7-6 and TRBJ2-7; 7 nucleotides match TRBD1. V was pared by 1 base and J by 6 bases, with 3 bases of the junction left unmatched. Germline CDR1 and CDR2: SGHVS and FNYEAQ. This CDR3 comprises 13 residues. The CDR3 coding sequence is TGTGCCAGCAGCTTAGAGGGGGCCCTCGAGCAGTACTTC. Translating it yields CASSLEGALEQYF.

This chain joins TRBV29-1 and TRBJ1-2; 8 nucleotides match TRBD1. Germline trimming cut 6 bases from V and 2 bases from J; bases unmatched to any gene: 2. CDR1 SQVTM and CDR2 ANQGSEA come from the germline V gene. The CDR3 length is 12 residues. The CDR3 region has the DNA TGCAGCGTCCGGACAGGGAACTATGGCTACACCTTC. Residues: CSVRTGNYGYTF.

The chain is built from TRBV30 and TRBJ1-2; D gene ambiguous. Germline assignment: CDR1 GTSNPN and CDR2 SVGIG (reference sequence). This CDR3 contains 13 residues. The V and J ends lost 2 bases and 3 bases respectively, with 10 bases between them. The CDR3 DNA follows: TGTGCCTGGAGTAAACAGTCCTACTATGGCTACACCTTC. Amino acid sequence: CAWSKQSYYGYTF.

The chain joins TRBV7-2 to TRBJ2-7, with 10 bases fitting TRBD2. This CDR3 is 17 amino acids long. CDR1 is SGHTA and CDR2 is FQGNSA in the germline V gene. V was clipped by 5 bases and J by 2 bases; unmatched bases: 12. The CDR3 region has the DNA TGTGCCAGCAGCCTACGGCTAGCGGGGGACCCCCCCTACGAGCAGTACTTC. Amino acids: CASSLRLAGDPPYEQYF. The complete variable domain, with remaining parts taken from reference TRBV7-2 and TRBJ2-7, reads GAGVSQSPSNKVTEKGKDVELRCDPISGHTALYWYRQSLGQGLEFLIYFQGNSAPDKSGLPSDRFSAERTGGSVSTLTIQRTQQEDSAVYLCASSLRLAGDPPYEQYFGPGTRLTVT.

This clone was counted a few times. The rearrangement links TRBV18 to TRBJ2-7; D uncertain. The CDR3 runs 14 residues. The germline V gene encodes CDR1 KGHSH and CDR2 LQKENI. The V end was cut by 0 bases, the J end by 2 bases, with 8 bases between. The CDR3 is CASSPPSSTYEQYF. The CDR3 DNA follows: TGTGCCAGCTCACCACCTAGCTCAACCTACGAGCAGTACTTC. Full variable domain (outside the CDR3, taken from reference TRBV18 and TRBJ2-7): NAGVMQNPRHLVRRRGQEARLRCSPMKGHSHVYWYRQLPEEGLKFMVYLQKENIIDESGMPKERFSAEFPKEGPSILRIQQVVRGDSAAYFCASSPPSSTYEQYFGPGTRLTVT.

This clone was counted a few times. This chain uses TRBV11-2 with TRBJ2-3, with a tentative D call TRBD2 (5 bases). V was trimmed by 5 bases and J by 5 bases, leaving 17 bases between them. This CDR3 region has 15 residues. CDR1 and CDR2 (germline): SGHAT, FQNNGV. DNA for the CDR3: TGTGCCAGCAGCCCATCGGAGGCCCGCGTAGATACGCAGTATTTT. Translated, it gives CASSPSEARVDTQYF.

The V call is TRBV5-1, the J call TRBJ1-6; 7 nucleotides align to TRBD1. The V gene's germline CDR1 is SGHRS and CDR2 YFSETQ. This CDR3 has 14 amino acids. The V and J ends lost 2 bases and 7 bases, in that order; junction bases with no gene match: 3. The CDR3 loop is CASSFDRANSPLHF. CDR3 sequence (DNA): TGCGCCAGCAGCTTTGACAGGGCCAATTCACCCCTCCACTTT.

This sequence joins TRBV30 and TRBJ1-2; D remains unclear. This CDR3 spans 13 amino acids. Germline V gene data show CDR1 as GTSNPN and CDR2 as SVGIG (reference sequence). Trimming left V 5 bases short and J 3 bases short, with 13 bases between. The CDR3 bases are TGTGCCTGGGCGGAGGACGTTTACTATGGCTACACCTTC. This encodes CAWAEDVYYGYTF.

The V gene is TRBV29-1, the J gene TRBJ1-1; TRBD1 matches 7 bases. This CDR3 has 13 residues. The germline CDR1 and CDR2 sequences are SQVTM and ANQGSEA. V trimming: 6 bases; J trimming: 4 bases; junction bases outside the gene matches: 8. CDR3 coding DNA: TGCAGCGTCAGATCAGGGGGGAGCACTGAAGCTTTCTTT. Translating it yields CSVRSGGSTEAFF.

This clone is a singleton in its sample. The CDR3 region has the DNA TGTGCTAGTGGTTCTAGCGGGGGACTTACAGATACGCAGTATTTT. It codes for CASGSSGGLTDTQYF. This chain joins TRBV12-5 and TRBJ2-3; 10 nucleotides align to TRBD2. V was clipped by 4 bases and J by 3 bases; unmatched bases: 4. This CDR3 contains 15 residues. CDR1 is LGHNT, CDR2 FRNRAP, per germline.

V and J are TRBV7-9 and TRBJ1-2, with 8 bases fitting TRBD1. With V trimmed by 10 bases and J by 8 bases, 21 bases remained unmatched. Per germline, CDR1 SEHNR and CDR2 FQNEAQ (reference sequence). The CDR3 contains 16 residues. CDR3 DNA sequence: TGTGCCAACCAGGGGGCCCTTAGGGGAGCGGGTCAGGGCTACACCTTC. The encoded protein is CANQGALRGAGQGYTF.

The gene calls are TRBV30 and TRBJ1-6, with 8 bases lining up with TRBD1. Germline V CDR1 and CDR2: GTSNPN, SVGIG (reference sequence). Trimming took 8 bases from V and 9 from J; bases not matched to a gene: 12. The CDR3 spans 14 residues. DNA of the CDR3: TGTGCCAGAAGAAACCAGGGGGCCGGTTCACCCCTCCACTTT. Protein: CARRNQGAGSPLHF.

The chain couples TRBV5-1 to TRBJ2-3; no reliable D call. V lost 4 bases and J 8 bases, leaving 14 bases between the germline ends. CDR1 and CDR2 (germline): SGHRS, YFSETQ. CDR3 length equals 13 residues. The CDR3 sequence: CASSPDGSGTQYF. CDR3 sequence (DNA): TGCGCCAGCAGCCCGGATGGCTCGGGTACGCAGTATTTT.

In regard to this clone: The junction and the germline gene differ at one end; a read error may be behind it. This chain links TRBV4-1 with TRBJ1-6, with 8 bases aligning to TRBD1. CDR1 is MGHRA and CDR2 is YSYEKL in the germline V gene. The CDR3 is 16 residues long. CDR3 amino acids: CASSQDGQGRNSPPHF. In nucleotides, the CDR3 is TGCGCCAGCAGCCAAGACGGACAGGGAAGGAATTCACCCCCCCACTTT.

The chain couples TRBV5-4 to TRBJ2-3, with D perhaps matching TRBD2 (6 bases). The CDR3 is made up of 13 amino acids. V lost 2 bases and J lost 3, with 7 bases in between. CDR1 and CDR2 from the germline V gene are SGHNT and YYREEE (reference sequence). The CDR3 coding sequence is TGTGCCAGCAGCTTCGGGGGAACAGATACGCAGTATTTT. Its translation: CASSFGGTDTQYF.

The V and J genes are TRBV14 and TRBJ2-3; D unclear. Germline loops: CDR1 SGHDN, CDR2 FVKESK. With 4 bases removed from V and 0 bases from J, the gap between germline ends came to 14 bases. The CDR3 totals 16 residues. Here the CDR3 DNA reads TGTGCCAGCAGCCGGAGACTTATGACTAGCACAGATACGCAGTATTTT. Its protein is CASSRRLMTSTDTQYF.

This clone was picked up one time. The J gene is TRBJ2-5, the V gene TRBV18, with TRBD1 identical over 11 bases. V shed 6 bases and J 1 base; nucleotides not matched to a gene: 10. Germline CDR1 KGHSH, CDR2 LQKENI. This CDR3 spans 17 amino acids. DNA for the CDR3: TGTGCCAGCTCCCCTAGGCCGGGACAGGGGGGCCAAGAGACCCAGTACTTC. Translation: CASSPRPGQGGQETQYF.